The sequence of this T cell receptor beta chain was determined in a study of shared clonotypes between healthy human individuals. About the study: Each donor's CD4 naive and CD4 memory cells filled three plates apiece, CD8 naive two, and CD8 memory one.

Study results and limitations: The study found roughly 5% of naive CD4 clonotypes shared across four donors. Lower generation probabilities were found for non-shared clonotypes than for those shared by all four donors.

Germline trimming cut 6 bases from V and 6 bases from J; bases unmatched to any gene: 12. Germline assignment: CDR1 KGHSH and CDR2 LQKENI. The CDR3 has 16 residues. Positively selected for CCR7, the CD45RO-negative cells used as naive CD8 cells excluded terminally differentiated effector memory CD45RA+ cells. Points on this clone: Its matching antigen is unknown.

Authors' data handling: ImmunoSEQ output held junction-only sequences without quality scores, so filtering differed. The table came from immunoSEQ multiplex PCR; TCRdb's copy has only in-frame clones and leaves some out. V and J calls and clone size follow that table, whereas D and trimming were derived from the DNA. The sample holds 750,000 to 1,000,000 clones, 92% seen once. The sequencing sample was made of naive CD8+ T cells sorted from blood. The TCR was taken from a man between 25 and 39 years old in good health. V gene TRBV18 combines with J gene TRBJ2-3; 10 nucleotides line up with TRBD2. CDR3 coding DNA: TGTGCCAGCTCGGATGGGATAGCGGGAGGCGCGGATACGCAGTATTTT. Translation: CASSDGIAGGADTQYF.